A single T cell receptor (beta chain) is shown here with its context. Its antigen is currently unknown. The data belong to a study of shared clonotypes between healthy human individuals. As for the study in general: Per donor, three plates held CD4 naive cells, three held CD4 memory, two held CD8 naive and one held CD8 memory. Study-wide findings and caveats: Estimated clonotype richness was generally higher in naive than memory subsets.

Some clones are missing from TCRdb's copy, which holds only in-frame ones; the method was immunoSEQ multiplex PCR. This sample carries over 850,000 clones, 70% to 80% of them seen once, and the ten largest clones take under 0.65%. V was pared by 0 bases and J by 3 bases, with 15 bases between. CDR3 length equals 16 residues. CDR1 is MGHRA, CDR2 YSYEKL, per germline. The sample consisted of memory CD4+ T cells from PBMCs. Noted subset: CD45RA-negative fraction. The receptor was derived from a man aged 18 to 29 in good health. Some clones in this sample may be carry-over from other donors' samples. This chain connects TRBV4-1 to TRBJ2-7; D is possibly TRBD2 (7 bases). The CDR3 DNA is TGCGCCAGCAGCCAAGAAAGAAGGGGGGGGCACTACGAGCAGTACTTC. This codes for CASSQERRGGHYEQYF.